The sequence of this T cell receptor beta chain was determined in a study of response to subunit inactivated influenza vaccine. TCRdb re-called the RT-PCR reads through MiXCR, storing one row per CDR3 protein. The table includes a few hundred thousand distinct CDR3 sequences, approximately 7.3% detected once. Trimming took off 2 bases at V and 6 bases at J, with 11 bases between the two ends. This CDR3 has 14 amino acids. Looked up from germline, CDR1 is MNHNS and CDR2 is SASEGT. The chain is built from TRBV6-1 and TRBJ1-5; no definite D call. This clonotype was sampled from a man between 50 and 69 years old who received an inactivated influenza vaccine. The specimen was PBMCs from blood, collected about 23 months after vaccination. For the CDR3, the DNA is TGTGCCAGCAGTGAAACTCATGAACTTCAGCCCCAGCATTTT. Its translation is CASSETHELQPQHF.